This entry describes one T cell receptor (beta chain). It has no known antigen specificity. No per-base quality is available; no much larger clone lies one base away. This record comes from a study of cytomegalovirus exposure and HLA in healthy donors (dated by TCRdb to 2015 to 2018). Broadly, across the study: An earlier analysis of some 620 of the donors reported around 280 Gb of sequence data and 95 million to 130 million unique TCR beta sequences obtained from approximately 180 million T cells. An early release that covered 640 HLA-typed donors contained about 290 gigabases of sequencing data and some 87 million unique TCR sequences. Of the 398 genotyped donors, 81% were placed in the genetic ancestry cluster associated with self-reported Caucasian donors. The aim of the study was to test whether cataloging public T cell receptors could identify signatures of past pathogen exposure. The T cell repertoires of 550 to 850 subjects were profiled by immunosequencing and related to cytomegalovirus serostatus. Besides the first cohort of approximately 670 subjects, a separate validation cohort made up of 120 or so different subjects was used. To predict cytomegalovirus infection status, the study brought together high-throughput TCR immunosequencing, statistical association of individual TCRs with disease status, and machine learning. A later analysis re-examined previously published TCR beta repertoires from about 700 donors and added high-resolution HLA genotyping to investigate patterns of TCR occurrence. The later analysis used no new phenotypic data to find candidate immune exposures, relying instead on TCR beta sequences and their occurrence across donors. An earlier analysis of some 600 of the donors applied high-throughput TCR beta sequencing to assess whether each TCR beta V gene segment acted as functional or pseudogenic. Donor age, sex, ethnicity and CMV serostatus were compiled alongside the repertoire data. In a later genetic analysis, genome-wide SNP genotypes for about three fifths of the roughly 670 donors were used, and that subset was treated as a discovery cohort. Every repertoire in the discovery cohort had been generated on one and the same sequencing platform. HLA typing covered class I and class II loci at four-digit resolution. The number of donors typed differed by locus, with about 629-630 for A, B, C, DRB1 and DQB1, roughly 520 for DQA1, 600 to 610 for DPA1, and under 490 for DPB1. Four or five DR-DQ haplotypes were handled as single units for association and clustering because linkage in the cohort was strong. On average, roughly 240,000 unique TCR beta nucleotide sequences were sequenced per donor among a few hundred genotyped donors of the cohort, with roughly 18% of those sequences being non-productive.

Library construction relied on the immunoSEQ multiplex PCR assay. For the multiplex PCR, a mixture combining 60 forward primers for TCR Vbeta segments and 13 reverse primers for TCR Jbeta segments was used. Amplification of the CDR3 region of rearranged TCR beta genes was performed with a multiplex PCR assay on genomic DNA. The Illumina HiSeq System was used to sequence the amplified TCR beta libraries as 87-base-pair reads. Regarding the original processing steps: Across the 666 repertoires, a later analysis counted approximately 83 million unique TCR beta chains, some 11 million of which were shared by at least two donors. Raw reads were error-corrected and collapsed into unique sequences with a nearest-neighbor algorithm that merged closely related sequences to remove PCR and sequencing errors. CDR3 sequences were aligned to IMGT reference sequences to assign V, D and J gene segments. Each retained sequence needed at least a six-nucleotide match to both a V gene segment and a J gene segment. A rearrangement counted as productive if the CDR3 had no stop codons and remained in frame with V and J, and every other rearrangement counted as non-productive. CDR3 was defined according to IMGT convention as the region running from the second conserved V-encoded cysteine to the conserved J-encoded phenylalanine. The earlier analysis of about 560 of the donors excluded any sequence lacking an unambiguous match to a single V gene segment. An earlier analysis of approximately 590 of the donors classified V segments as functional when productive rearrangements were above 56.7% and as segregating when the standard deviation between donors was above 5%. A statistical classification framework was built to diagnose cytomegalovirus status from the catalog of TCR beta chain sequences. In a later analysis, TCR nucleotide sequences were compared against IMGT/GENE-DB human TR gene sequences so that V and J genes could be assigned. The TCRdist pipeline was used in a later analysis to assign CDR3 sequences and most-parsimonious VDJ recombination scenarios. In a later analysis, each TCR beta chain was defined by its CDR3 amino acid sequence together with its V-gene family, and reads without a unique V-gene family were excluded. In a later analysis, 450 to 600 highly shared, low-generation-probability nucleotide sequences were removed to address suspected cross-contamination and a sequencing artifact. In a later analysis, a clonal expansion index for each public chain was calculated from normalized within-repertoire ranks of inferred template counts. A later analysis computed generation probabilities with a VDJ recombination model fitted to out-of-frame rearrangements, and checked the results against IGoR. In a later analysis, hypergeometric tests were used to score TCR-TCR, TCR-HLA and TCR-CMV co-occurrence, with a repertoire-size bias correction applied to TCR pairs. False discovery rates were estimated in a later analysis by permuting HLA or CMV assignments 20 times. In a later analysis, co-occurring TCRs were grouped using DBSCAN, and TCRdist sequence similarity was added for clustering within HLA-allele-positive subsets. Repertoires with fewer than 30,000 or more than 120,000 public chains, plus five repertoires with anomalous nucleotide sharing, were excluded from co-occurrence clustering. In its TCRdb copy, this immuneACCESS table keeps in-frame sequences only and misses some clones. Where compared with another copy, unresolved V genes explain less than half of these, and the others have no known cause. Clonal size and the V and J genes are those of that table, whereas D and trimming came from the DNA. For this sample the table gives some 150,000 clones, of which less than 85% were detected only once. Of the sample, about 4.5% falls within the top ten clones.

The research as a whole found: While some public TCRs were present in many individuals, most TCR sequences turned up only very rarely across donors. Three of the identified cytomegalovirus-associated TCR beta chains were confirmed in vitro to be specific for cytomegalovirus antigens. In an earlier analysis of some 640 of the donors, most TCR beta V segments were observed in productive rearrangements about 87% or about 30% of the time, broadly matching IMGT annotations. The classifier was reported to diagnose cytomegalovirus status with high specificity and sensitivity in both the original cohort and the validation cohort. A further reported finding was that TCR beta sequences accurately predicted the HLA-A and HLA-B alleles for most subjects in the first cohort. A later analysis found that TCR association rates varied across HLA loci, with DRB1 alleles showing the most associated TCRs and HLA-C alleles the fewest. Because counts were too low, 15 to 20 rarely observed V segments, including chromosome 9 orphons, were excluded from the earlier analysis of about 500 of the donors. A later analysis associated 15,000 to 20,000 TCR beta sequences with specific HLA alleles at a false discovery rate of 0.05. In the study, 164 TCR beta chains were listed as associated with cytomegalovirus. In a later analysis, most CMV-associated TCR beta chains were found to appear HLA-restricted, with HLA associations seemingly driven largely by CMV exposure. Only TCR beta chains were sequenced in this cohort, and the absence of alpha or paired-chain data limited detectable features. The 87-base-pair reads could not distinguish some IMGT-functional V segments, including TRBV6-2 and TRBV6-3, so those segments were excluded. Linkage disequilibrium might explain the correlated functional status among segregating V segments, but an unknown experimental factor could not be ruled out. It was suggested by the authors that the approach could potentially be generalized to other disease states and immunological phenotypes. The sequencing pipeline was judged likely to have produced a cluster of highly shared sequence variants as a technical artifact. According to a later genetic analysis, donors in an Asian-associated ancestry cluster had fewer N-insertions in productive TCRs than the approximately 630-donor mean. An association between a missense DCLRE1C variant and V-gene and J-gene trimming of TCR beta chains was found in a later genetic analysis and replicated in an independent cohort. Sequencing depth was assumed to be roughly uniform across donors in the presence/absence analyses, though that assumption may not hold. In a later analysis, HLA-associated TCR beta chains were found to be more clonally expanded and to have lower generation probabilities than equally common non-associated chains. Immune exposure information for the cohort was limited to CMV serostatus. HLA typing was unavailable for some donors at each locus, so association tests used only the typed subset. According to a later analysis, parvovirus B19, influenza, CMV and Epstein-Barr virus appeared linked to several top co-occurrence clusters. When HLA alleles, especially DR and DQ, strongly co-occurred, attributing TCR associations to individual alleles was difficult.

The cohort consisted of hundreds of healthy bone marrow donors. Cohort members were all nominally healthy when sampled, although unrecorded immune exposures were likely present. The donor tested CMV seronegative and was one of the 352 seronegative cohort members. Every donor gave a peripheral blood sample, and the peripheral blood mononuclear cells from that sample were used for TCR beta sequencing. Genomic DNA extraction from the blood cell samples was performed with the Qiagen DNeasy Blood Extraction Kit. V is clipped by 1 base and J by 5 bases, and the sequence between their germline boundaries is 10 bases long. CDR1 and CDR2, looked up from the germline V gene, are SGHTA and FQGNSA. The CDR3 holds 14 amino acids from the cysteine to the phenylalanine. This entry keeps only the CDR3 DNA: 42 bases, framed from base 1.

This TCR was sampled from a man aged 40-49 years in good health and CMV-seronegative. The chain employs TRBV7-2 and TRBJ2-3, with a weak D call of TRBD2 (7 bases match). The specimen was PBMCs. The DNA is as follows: TGTGCCAGCAGCTTAGGCGGGGGCAAAGATACGCAGTATTTT. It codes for CASSLGGGKDTQYF.